Presented here are 5 T cell receptor beta chains from one specimen sequenced in a study of blood T cell repertoires in COVID-19. Libraries were prepared by immunoSEQ multiplex PCR; TCRdb keeps only in-frame clonotypes and omits some of them. The data hold approximately 310,000 clones, with about nine tenths observed a single time. The sample was peripheral blood. These receptors came from a man between 45 and 60 years old with active or convalescent COVID-19.

The genes are TRBV5-5 and TRBJ1-4; possibly TRBD1 for D (6 bases). The CDR3 is 17 residues long. V was shortened by 4 bases and J by 2 bases, with 18 bases between the two germline ends. From germline, CDR1 is SGHKS and CDR2 YYEKEE (reference sequence). The CDR3 sequence: CASSLSARQATNEKLFF. CDR3 nucleotides: TGTGCCAGCAGCCTGAGCGCCAGACAGGCCACTAATGAAAAACTGTTTTTT.

The V call is TRBV30, the J call TRBJ1-2, with 7 bases aligning to TRBD1. Germline assignment: CDR1 GTSNPN and CDR2 SVGIG (reference sequence). The V and J ends lost 3 bases and 7 bases, in that order; junction bases with no gene match: 14. The CDR3 extends over 15 amino acids. The CDR3 spells CAWSVRPSGGGGYTF. The CDR3 nucleotides read TGTGCCTGGAGCGTACGCCCCTCAGGGGGTGGTGGCTACACCTTC.

The rearrangement uses TRBV6-6 and TRBJ1-1, with D unresolved. Germline CDR1 is MNHNY and CDR2 is SVGAGI (reference sequence). Deletions cut 7 bases from V and 7 bases from J, with 10 bases between. The CDR3 is 11 amino acids. In DNA form, the CDR3 reads TGTGCCAGCACCTACCGAGATGAAGCTTTCTTT. This codes for CASTYRDEAFF.

This chain links TRBV2 with TRBJ1-5; 8 bases line up with TRBD1. The germline V gene encodes CDR1 SNHLY and CDR2 FYNNEI. The junction had 10 bases not matched to a gene; V was cut back by 3 bases and J by 9 bases. The length of the CDR3 is 15 residues. CDR3 loop: CASSDRTGWDGPQHF. Written as DNA, the CDR3 is TGTGCCAGCAGTGATAGGACAGGGTGGGATGGGCCCCAGCATTTT.

This chain links TRBV18 with TRBJ1-4; 8 bases fit TRBD1. The J segment lost 3 bases and the V segment lost 2 bases, leaving 5 bases of the junction unmatched. The germline V gene encodes CDR1 KGHSH and CDR2 LQKENI. This CDR3 comprises 16 residues. CDR3 nucleotide sequence: TGTGCCAGCTCACCAATCATGACAGGGGCTAATGAAAAACTGTTTTTT. It yields the protein CASSPIMTGANEKLFF.